These T cell receptor beta chains were read from a single sample in a study of T cell responses to AZD1222 COVID-19 vaccine. Repertoires were generated with immunoSEQ multiplex PCR, while TCRdb's copy carries only in-frame clones and drops some. The table has about 140,000 clones, roughly nine tenths seen once. Source: peripheral blood, taken 28 days after the second dose of the MenACWY control vaccine. The receptors were gathered from an adult who received the MenACWY meningococcal vaccine as a control. Both conserved end residues are part of each CDR3. D genes are given only for firm matches. Where a row states a size, it is once, few, many or the class of an expanded clone; other rows omit it.

j_gene,abundance,d_gene,v_gene,len,CDR3aa,CDR3nt
TRBJ2-3,.,TRBD2,TRBV19,19,CASSMARASGRAATDTQYF,TGTGCCAGTAGTATGGCACGGGCTAGCGGGAGGGCGGCAACAGATACGCAGTATTTT
TRBJ2-5,.,.,TRBV5-8,15,CASQPRAGFQETQYF,TGTGCCAGCCAACCTAGAGCGGGTTTCCAAGAGACCCAGTACTTC
TRBJ2-1,.,TRBD2,TRBV7-3,16,CASSFRRTSGVNEQFF,TGTGCCAGCAGCTTCAGACGGACTAGCGGGGTCAATGAGCAGTTCTTC
TRBJ2-7,.,.,TRBV10-3,15,CAIGPSRGVTNEQYF,TGTGCCATCGGACCTTCCCGTGGGGTCACAAACGAGCAGTACTTC
TRBJ2-5,.,.,TRBV5-1,16,CASSLTGTVTQETQYF,TGCGCCAGCAGCTTGACCGGGACTGTGACCCAAGAGACCCAGTACTTC
TRBJ2-1,.,TRBD2,TRBV28,15,CASSLSGRNYNEQFF,TGTGCCAGCAGTTTGTCCGGGAGGAATTACAATGAGCAGTTCTTC
TRBJ2-5,.,TRBD2,TRBV5-4,15,CASSFAGTRRETQYF,TGTGCCAGCAGCTTCGCGGGGACTAGGAGGGAGACCCAGTACTTC
TRBJ1-1,.,TRBD1,TRBV19,15,CASSKEGAPGTEAFF,TGTGCCAGTAGTAAGGAGGGGGCCCCCGGCACTGAAGCTTTCTTT
TRBJ2-1,.,TRBD2,TRBV28,16,CASSSAASGGPGEQFF,TGTGCCAGCAGTTCAGCCGCTAGCGGGGGCCCTGGGGAGCAGTTCTTC
TRBJ2-1,once,.,TRBV3-1/TRBV3-2,13,CASSPGRSSGQFF,TGTGCCAGCAGCCCCGGACGCTCTTCGGGGCAGTTCTTC
TRBJ2-7,.,.,TRBV20-1,11,CSARDWGEQYF,TGCAGTGCTAGAGATTGGGGTGAGCAGTACTTC
TRBJ1-2,.,.,TRBV6-1,13,CASSEAAPYGYTF,TGTGCCAGCAGTGAGGCGGCCCCCTATGGCTACACCTTC
TRBJ1-1,.,.,TRBV5-1,13,CASRVSPNTEAFF,TGCGCCAGCAGGGTCTCCCCGAACACTGAAGCTTTCTTT
TRBJ1-1,.,.,TRBV29-1,13,CSVEGHGNTEAFF,TGCAGCGTTGAGGGACACGGGAACACTGAAGCTTTCTTT
TRBJ2-5,.,.,TRBV24-1,15,CATSEPEGTQETQYF,TGTGCCACCAGTGAACCGGAGGGAACCCAAGAGACCCAGTACTTC
TRBJ2-2,.,TRBD2,TRBV7-2,13,CASKGLAGMELFF,TGTGCCAGCAAGGGACTAGCGGGAATGGAGCTGTTTTTT
TRBJ1-2,once,TRBD1,TRBV4-1,14,CPTRREGADYGYTF,TGCCCCACCAGACGGGAGGGGGCTGACTATGGCTACACCTTC
TRBJ1-1,.,TRBD1,TRBV28,15,CASTGGTAKNTEAFF,TGTGCCAGCACGGGAGGGACAGCAAAGAACACTGAAGCTTTCTTT
TRBJ2-1,.,TRBD1,TRBV6-5,14,CASSYTGARNEQFF,TGTGCCAGCAGTTACACAGGGGCCCGCAATGAGCAGTTCTTC
TRBJ2-7,.,TRBD2,TRBV4-3,16,CASSQDVEREWYEQYF,TGCGCCAGCAGCCAAGATGTGGAGCGGGAGTGGTACGAGCAGTACTTC
TRBJ2-5,.,.,TRBV25-1,13,CASSRQEVETQYF,TGTGCCAGCAGTCGCCAGGAGGTGGAGACCCAGTACTTC